This entry is about one T cell receptor beta chain. The data stem from a study of shared clonotypes between healthy human individuals. CDR1 is SGHRS, CDR2 YFSETQ, per germline. The CDR3 has 17 residues. Trimming cost V 2 bases and J 5 bases, with 22 bases left between them. Measured with immunoSEQ multiplex PCR; TCRdb has only the in-frame clones, and not every one. The sample has more than 2 million clones; 85% to 95% are singletons. The clonotype was recovered from a man aged 18-30 years in good health. The gene calls are TRBV5-1 and TRBJ1-2; D remains unclear. Sequencing used naive CD4+ T cells sorted from blood. The subset here: CD45RA+ positively selected. This CDR3 is CASSFPEAGILLYGYTF. The CDR3 DNA is TGCGCCAGCAGCTTTCCCGAGGCGGGTATCCTCCTTTATGGCTACACCTTC.